Below are 27 T cell receptor beta chains sequenced from a single sample in a study of beta chain features in type 1 diabetes. The study's findings and limits: TCRB CDR3s were moderately but significantly shorter in Type 1 diabetes patients in all four CD4+ subsets.

The antigens for these receptors are not known. The entirety of the isolated RNA underwent reverse transcription, so expressed TCRB transcripts were sequenced. The table came from immunoSEQ multiplex PCR; TCRdb's copy has only in-frame clones and leaves some out. The table lists roughly 47,000 clones, around 40% of them singletons. The material sequenced was stem cell memory CD4+ T cells from blood. Receptors were obtained from a man aged 30 to 45 with type 1 diabetes.

The genes are TRBV29-1 and TRBJ2-3; TRBD2 agrees at 14 bases. Germline-derived CDR1 and CDR2 are SQVTM and ANQGSEA. Losses at the gene ends were 7 bases for V and 3 bases for J; bases not matched to a gene: 3. The CDR3 runs 14 residues. DNA for the CDR3: TGCAGCGGGGGACTAGCGGGAGTAACAGATACGCAGTATTTT. As protein: CSGGLAGVTDTQYF.

The chain recombines TRBV18 with TRBJ1-1, with D possibly being TRBD1 (6 bases). The V gene lost 4 bases and the J gene lost 5 bases, with 17 bases spanning the gap. Germline assignment: CDR1 KGHSH and CDR2 LQKENI. The CDR3 length is 15 residues. The CDR3: CASSRTPGQGTEAFF. Written as DNA, the CDR3 is TGTGCCAGCTCACGCACACCGGGACAAGGAACTGAAGCTTTCTTT.

This chain joins TRBV1 and TRBJ2-1; the table's TRBD2 call for D was not verified on the DNA. TRBV1 is annotated as a pseudogene. This CDR3 contains 13 residues. The DNA for the CDR3 is TGCACCAGCAGCCCGAACACCGGGACTAGCGAGTTCTTC. Translation gives CTSSPNTGTSEFF.

The genes are TRBV14 and TRBJ2-3, with no clear D. Germline-derived CDR1 and CDR2 are SGHDN and FVKESK. The CDR3 consists of 16 residues. The V gene lost 2 bases and the J gene lost 4 bases, with 16 bases spanning the gap. The CDR3 DNA reads as TGTGCCAGCAGCCAATTTTGGCCCACACGGGCAGATACGCAGTATTTT. Translating gives CASSQFWPTRADTQYF.

This sequence joins TRBV5-1 and TRBJ2-7; D is perhaps TRBD1 (6 bases). The CDR3 is 13 residues long. V was trimmed by 0 bases and J by 4 bases, leaving 8 bases between them. Germline-derived CDR1 and CDR2 are SGHRS and YFSETQ. This CDR3 reads CASSLDREYEQYF. The CDR3 DNA reads as TGCGCCAGCAGCTTGGACAGGGAGTACGAGCAGTACTTC.

The rearrangement joins TRBV5-1 to TRBJ2-7; D gene ambiguous. Per the germline V gene, CDR1 is SGHRS and CDR2 is YFSETQ. CDR3 length equals 14 residues. V was shortened by 0 bases and J by 1 base, with 8 bases between the two germline ends. The DNA for the CDR3 is TGCGCCAGCAGCTTGGCCCCAGCGTCCTACGAGCAGTACTTC. Amino acids: CASSLAPASYEQYF. The whole variable domain, filled in from reference TRBV5-1 and TRBJ2-7, reads KAGVTQTPRYLIKTRGQQVTLSCSPISGHRSVSWYQQTPGQGLQFLFEYFSETQRNKGNFPGRFSGRQFSNSRSEMNVSTLELGDSALYLCASSLAPASYEQYFGPGTRLTVT.

V and J are TRBV11-1 and TRBJ2-2; D unclear. The CDR3 sequence is 14 residues long. V was pared by 1 base and J by 2 bases, with 5 bases between. Germline lookup yields CDR1 SGHAT and CDR2 FQDESV (reference sequence). The CDR3 loop reads CASSLEHNTGELFF. The CDR3 DNA follows: TGTGCCAGCAGCTTAGAACATAACACCGGGGAGCTGTTTTTT.

The chain combines TRBV7-2 with TRBJ1-5; no clear D. V lost 7 bases and J lost 6, with 13 bases in between. The CDR3 is 13 amino acids. The germline CDR1 and CDR2 sequences are SGHTA and FQGNSA. The CDR3 loop reads CASTLDGSQPQHF. In DNA form, the CDR3 reads TGTGCCAGCACCCTCGACGGGTCTCAGCCCCAGCATTTT.

This clone was seen a few times. The chain couples TRBV19 to TRBJ2-1; tentatively, D is TRBD2 (5 bases). Germline V lookup: CDR1 LNHDA, CDR2 SQIVND (reference sequence). V was cut by 5 bases and J by 0 bases, with 11 bases left in between. The CDR3 is 15 amino acids. The CDR3 protein is CASSATGSSYNEQFF. CDR3 nucleotides: TGTGCCAGTAGTGCGACTGGGAGCTCCTACAATGAGCAGTTCTTC.

The V gene is TRBV6-1, the J gene TRBJ2-7, with TRBD2 matching over 8 bases. V shed 7 bases, J shed 4 bases, and the junction held 9 bases outside the gene matches. The CDR3 spans 14 residues. CDR1 is MNHNS and CDR2 is SASEGT in the germline V gene. The CDR3 protein is CASKQGLAGYEQYF. DNA for the CDR3: TGTGCCAGCAAGCAAGGACTAGCCGGATACGAGCAGTACTTC.

This sequence joins TRBV30 and TRBJ2-7; 8 bases fit TRBD2. The CDR3 is 14 amino acids. V shed 0 bases and J 5 bases; nucleotides not matched to a gene: 6. The germline CDR1 and CDR2 sequences are GTSNPN and SVGIG (reference sequence). The CDR3 region has the DNA TGTGCCTGGAGTGTAAGCGGGAGTAGCGACGAGCAGTACTTC. It encodes CAWSVSGSSDEQYF.

This clone has just a few counts. The chain links TRBV7-2 to TRBJ2-7, with D possibly matching TRBD2 (6 bases). V was clipped by 5 bases and J by 3 bases, with 14 bases between them. CDR1 is SGHTA and CDR2 is FQGNSA in the germline V gene. The CDR3 extends over 14 amino acids. CDR3 DNA: TGTGCCAGCAGCGTAAGCGGGTTACTCTACGAGCAGTACTTC. It codes for CASSVSGLLYEQYF.

V usage is TRBV27 and J usage is TRBJ2-7; possibly TRBD2 for D (6 bases). There are 15 residues in the CDR3. V was clipped by 5 bases and J by 4 bases, with 18 bases between them. Germline values: CDR1 MNHEY, CDR2 SMNVEV (reference sequence). As DNA, the CDR3 is TGTGCCAGCAGTAGGTCCCGGGAGTGGGGTTACGAGCAGTACTTC. Encoded protein: CASSRSREWGYEQYF.

This chain uses TRBV5-1 with TRBJ2-2; 7 nucleotides line up with TRBD2. Germline V gene sequence: CDR1 SGHRS, CDR2 YFSETQ. There are 15 residues in the CDR3. Trimming took 5 bases from V and 3 from J; bases not matched to a gene: 7. The CDR3 spells CASSSQTSHTGELFF. The DNA of the CDR3 is TGCGCCAGCAGTTCCCAGACTAGCCACACCGGGGAGCTGTTTTTT.

This rearrangement joins TRBV5-1 to TRBJ2-1; D is undetermined. Trimming took 0 bases from V and 6 from J, leaving 16 bases between them. CDR3 size: 16 residues. Per the germline V gene, CDR1 is SGHRS and CDR2 is YFSETQ. CDR3 loop: CASSLASAAISNEQFF. The DNA for the CDR3 is TGCGCCAGCAGCTTGGCCTCTGCGGCTATCTCCAATGAGCAGTTCTTC.

The chain couples TRBV9 to TRBJ1-3; the match to TRBD1 covers 7 bases. This CDR3 region has 13 residues. The ends lost 4 bases at V and 4 bases at J; junction bases unmatched: 2. Germline CDR1 SGDLS, CDR2 YYNGEE. The CDR3 reads CASSRGQGNTIYF. In DNA, the CDR3 is TGTGCCAGCAGCAGGGGACAGGGAAACACCATATATTTT.

This chain connects TRBV28 to TRBJ2-5; the D gene is possibly TRBD1 (6 bases). The CDR3 is made up of 15 amino acids. The germline V gene encodes CDR1 MDHEN and CDR2 SYDVKM. V was clipped by 8 bases and J by 5 bases, with 21 bases between them. The CDR3 DNA follows: TGTGCCAGCTCCTCCGGGACATTAGACAGGGAGACCCAGTACTTC. Amino acids: CASSSGTLDRETQYF.

This chain joins TRBV5-1 and TRBJ1-1; TRBD1 aligns across 10 bases. Germline V gives CDR1 SGHRS, CDR2 YFSETQ. V was pared by 4 bases and J by 4 bases, with 13 bases of the junction left unmatched. The CDR3 extends over 17 amino acids. The CDR3 sequence: CASSTTLWTGGGTEAFF. CDR3 DNA: TGCGCCAGCAGCACAACCCTCTGGACAGGGGGGGGCACTGAAGCTTTCTTT.

The rearrangement joins TRBV18 to TRBJ1-2; D gene uncertain. CDR1 and CDR2 from the germline V gene are KGHSH and LQKENI. V was clipped by 3 bases and J by 3 bases, with 11 bases between them. The CDR3 runs to 14 residues. CDR3: CASSPTVADYGYTF. The CDR3 nucleotides read TGTGCCAGCTCACCCACCGTAGCCGACTATGGCTACACCTTC.

The chain joins TRBV9 to TRBJ2-2; D is perhaps TRBD1 (5 bases). The CDR3 has 17 amino acids. Germline V gives CDR1 SGDLS, CDR2 YYNGEE. V was trimmed by 4 bases and J by 2 bases, leaving 18 bases between them. The CDR3: CASSTAPLQGNTGELFF. Here the CDR3 DNA reads TGTGCCAGCAGCACCGCCCCCCTTCAGGGAAACACCGGGGAGCTGTTTTTT.

The chain employs TRBV7-9 and TRBJ1-2; D is possibly TRBD1 (5 bases). Germline CDR1 SEHNR, CDR2 FQNEAQ (reference sequence). The CDR3 totals 16 residues. V was trimmed by 3 bases and J by 4 bases, leaving 18 bases between them. DNA of the CDR3: TGTGCCAGCAGCTTTAGGCAGGACACCCCGGGCTATGGCTACACCTTC. Protein sequence: CASSFRQDTPGYGYTF.

The chain joins TRBV5-1 to TRBJ2-3, with 8 bases matching TRBD2. The germline V gene encodes CDR1 SGHRS and CDR2 YFSETQ. CDR3 length: 15 amino acids. Germline trimming cut 2 bases from V and 6 bases from J; bases unmatched to any gene: 8. For the CDR3, the DNA is TGCGCCAGCAGCTTTACTAGCGGCCTGGGGGATACGCAGTATTTT. Protein: CASSFTSGLGDTQYF.

V usage is TRBV30 and J usage is TRBJ1-4; no definite D call. The germline CDR1 and CDR2 sequences are GTSNPN and SVGIG (reference sequence). The length of the CDR3 is 16 residues. The V end was cut by 2 bases, the J end by 8 bases, with 21 bases between. CDR3 nucleotide sequence: TGTGCCTGGAGTCTTTCGGGATTTTCACCAATCGAAAAACTGTTTTTT. This encodes CAWSLSGFSPIEKLFF.

The J gene is TRBJ2-3, the V gene TRBV5-1; 10 bases fit TRBD2. The CDR3 totals 15 residues. V trimming: 5 bases; J trimming: 6 bases; junction bases outside the gene matches: 9. Germline V CDR1 and CDR2: SGHRS, YFSETQ. The CDR3, as DNA: TGCGCCAGCAGTTCCACCGGGACTAGCGTGGATACGCAGTATTTT. Translating it yields CASSSTGTSVDTQYF.

This clone showed up just a few times. The chain has TRBV19 and TRBJ2-7; TRBD2 matches at 10 bases. From germline, CDR1 is LNHDA and CDR2 SQIVND (reference sequence). The CDR3 runs to 17 residues. The trim removed 5 bases at V and 2 bases at J, leaving 12 bases unmatched. The CDR3 reads CASSSQREGPRPYEQYF. The DNA for the CDR3 is TGTGCCAGTAGTTCGCAGCGGGAGGGCCCTAGGCCCTACGAGCAGTACTTC.

V usage is TRBV4-1 and J usage is TRBJ2-4; 8 nucleotides agree with TRBD2. CDR1 MGHRA and CDR2 YSYEKL come from the germline V gene. The CDR3 has 17 residues. J lost 0 bases, V lost 4 bases, and 8 bases had no gene match. CDR3 in DNA: TGCGCCAGCAGCCCGGGACTAGTTTTGGAAGCCAAAAACATTCAGTACTTC. This translates into CASSPGLVLEAKNIQYF.

This chain connects TRBV18 to TRBJ1-3, with D unresolved. CDR3 length: 17 amino acids. Germline V CDR1 and CDR2: KGHSH, LQKENI. Trimming left V 3 bases short and J 0 bases short, with 15 bases between. CDR3 protein: CASSPTPNSLSGNTIYF. The CDR3 region has the DNA TGTGCCAGCTCACCCACCCCCAACAGCCTCTCTGGAAACACCATATATTTT.